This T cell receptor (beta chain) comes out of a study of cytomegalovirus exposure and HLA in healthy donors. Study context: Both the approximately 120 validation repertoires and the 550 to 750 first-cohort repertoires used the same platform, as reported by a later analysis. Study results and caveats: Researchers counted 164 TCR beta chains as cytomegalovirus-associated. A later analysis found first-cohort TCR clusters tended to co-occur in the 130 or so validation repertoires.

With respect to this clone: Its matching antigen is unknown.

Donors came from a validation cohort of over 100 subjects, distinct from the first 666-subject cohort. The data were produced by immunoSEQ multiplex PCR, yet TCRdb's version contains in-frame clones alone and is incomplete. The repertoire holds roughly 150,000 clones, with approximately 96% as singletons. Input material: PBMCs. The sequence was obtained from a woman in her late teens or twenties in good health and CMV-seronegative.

CDR3 DNA sequence: TGCGCCAGCAGCCCGAGGACTACCCAAGAGACCCAGTACTTC. Residues: CASSPRTTQETQYF. The J gene is TRBJ2-5, the V gene TRBV5-1; the D gene is possibly TRBD2 (6 bases). Germline-derived CDR1 and CDR2 are SGHRS and YFSETQ. This CDR3 is built from 14 residues. V dropped 4 bases and J dropped 1 base, with 11 bases sitting between them.